This T cell receptor beta chain was sequenced in a study of blood T cell repertoires in COVID-19. Trimming cost V 7 bases and J 3 bases, with 13 bases left between them. This CDR3 spans 14 amino acids. The germline gives CDR1 SGHVS, CDR2 FQNEAQ. Profiling relied on immunoSEQ multiplex PCR, and the TCRdb table lists in-frame clones only, not all of them. The sample lists about 190,000 clones, approximately 85% occurring once. The clonotype was recovered from a man older than 75 with COVID-19, enrolled during active disease. The chain links TRBV7-8 to TRBJ1-5; the D gene is possibly TRBD1 (5 bases). Sequenced material: peripheral blood. CDR3 nucleotides: TGTGCCAGCATCCCGGGGGGGTTCAATCAGCCCCAGCATTTT. Translating gives CASIPGGFNQPQHF.